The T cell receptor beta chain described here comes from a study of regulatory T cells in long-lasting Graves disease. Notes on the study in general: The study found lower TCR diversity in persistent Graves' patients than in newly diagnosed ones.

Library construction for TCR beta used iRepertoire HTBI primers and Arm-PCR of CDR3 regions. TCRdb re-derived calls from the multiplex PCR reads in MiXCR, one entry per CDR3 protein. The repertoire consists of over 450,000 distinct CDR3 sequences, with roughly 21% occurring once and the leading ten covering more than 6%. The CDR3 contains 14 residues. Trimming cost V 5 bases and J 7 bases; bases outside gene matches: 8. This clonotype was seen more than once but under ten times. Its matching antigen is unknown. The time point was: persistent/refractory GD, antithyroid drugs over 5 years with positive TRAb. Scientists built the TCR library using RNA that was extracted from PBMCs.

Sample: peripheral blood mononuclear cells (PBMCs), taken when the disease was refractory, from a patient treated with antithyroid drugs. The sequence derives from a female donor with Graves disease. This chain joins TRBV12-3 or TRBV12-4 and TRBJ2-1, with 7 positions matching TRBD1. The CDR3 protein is CASSIGDRPNEQFF. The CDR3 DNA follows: TGTGCCAGCAGTATCGGGGACAGACCGAATGAGCAGTTCTTC.